The 18 T cell receptor beta chains below all came from one sample that was sequenced in a study of T cell responses to AZD1222 COVID-19 vaccine (dated by TCRdb to 2020 to 2022). Receptor libraries were prepared by the immunoSEQ multiplex PCR assay. This is the immuneACCESS table as TCRdb keeps it, with only in-frame sequences that have V and J called. A part of the clones is gone; compared with another copy, unresolved V genes explain less than half, and the rest is unexplained. This sample holds more than 150,000 clones; 85% to 90% were observed only once. The leading ten clones occupy under 7.5% of the sample. The intended sense of this specimen's time point label: baseline before first vaccination. The source was peripheral blood, collected on day 0 of AZD1222 vaccination. The source is an adult in good health.

V is TRBV28 and J is TRBJ2-7, with TRBD1 as a possible D gene (6 bases). Deletions cut 6 bases from V and 2 bases from J, with 17 bases between. CDR3 length: 15 amino acids. The germline gives CDR1 MDHEN, CDR2 SYDVKM. CDR3 loop: CASSPMTGVPYEQYF. CDR3 bases: TGTGCCAGCAGCCCGATGACAGGCGTACCCTACGAGCAGTACTTC.

This chain joins TRBV5-1 and TRBJ1-4; 7 bases match TRBD1. V lost 4 bases, J lost 4 bases, and 7 bases stayed unmatched. Germline assignment: CDR1 SGHRS and CDR2 YFSETQ. The CDR3 consists of 15 residues. For the CDR3, the DNA is TGCGCCAGCAGCCCGACGGGACAGAGTAATGAAAAACTGTTTTTT. As protein: CASSPTGQSNEKLFF.

This chain links TRBV30 with TRBJ2-1; D gene uncertain. V was shortened by 2 bases and J by 8 bases, with 10 bases between the two germline ends. CDR3 length equals 12 residues. Germline V gene sequence: CDR1 GTSNPN, CDR2 SVGIG (reference sequence). CDR3: CAWSRNRDEQFF. CDR3 in DNA: TGTGCCTGGAGTCGGAACCGCGATGAGCAGTTCTTC. The complete variable domain, with remaining parts taken from reference TRBV30 and TRBJ2-1, reads SQTIHQWPATLVQPVGSPLSLECTVEGTSNPNLYWYRQAAGRGLQLLFYSVGIGQISSEVPQNLSASRPQDRQFILSSKKLLLSDSGFYLCAWSRNRDEQFFGPGTRLTVL.

This clone has just a few counts. The chain couples TRBV4-2 to TRBJ2-7, with D possibly matching TRBD2 (7 bases). Per germline, CDR1 LGHNA and CDR2 YNFKEQ. This CDR3 is built from 17 residues. V shed 0 bases and J shed 2 bases, with 17 bases lying between them. The CDR3 spells CASSQDMGGGLTYEQYF. The CDR3 DNA is TGTGCCAGCAGCCAAGATATGGGCGGGGGCCTGACCTACGAGCAGTACTTC.

The CDR3: CSVAGGLAGEFSSYNEQFF. CDR3 DNA: TGCAGCGTTGCTGGTGGACTAGCGGGGGAGTTCAGCTCCTACAATGAGCAGTTCTTC. The chain combines TRBV29-1 with TRBJ2-1; TRBD2 matches 13 bases. The CDR3 contains 19 residues. V gave up 4 bases and J gave up 0 bases; unmatched junction bases: 12. The V gene's germline CDR1 is SQVTM and CDR2 ANQGSEA.

The chain is built from TRBV5-1 and TRBJ1-2, with TRBD1 matching 8 bases. The V segment lost 4 bases and the J segment 1 base; nucleotides outside the gene matches: 6. The CDR3 consists of 15 residues. The germline V gene encodes CDR1 SGHRS and CDR2 YFSETQ. CDR3: CASSTGTGGNYGYTF. CDR3 nucleotides: TGCGCCAGCAGCACCGGGACAGGAGGTAACTATGGCTACACCTTC. Full variable domain (rest looked up from reference TRBV5-1 and TRBJ1-2): KAGVTQTPRYLIKTRGQQVTLSCSPISGHRSVSWYQQTPGQGLQFLFEYFSETQRNKGNFPGRFSGRQFSNSRSEMNVSTLELGDSALYLCASSTGTGGNYGYTFGSGTRLTVV.

The rearrangement links TRBV10-1 to TRBJ2-3; TRBD1 is a possible D gene (5 bases). Germline-derived CDR1 and CDR2 are WNHNN and SYGVQD (reference sequence). Trimming took off 5 bases at V and 6 bases at J, with 9 bases between the two ends. This CDR3 region has 12 residues. CDR3 nucleotide sequence: TGCGCCAGCAGTATGGACACCGATACGCAGTATTTT. Amino acid sequence: CASSMDTDTQYF.

The rearrangement links TRBV7-9 to TRBJ2-5, with a tentative D call TRBD2 (6 bases). The CDR3 consists of 13 residues. The V gene lost 7 bases and the J gene lost 6 bases, with 15 bases spanning the gap. CDR1 is SEHNR, CDR2 FQNEAQ, per germline (reference sequence). This chain's CDR3 is CASKEGEKKTQYF. As DNA, the CDR3 is TGTGCCAGCAAGGAGGGCGAGAAAAAGACCCAGTACTTC.

The V call is TRBV28, the J call TRBJ2-1, with 9 bases aligning to TRBD1. Germline lookup yields CDR1 MDHEN and CDR2 SYDVKM. Germline trimming cut 5 bases from V and 4 bases from J; bases unmatched to any gene: 12. The CDR3 runs to 17 residues. This CDR3 reads CASSADRGGLGYNEQFF. The CDR3 region has the DNA TGTGCCAGCAGTGCGGACAGGGGAGGACTAGGGTACAATGAGCAGTTCTTC. Supplemented by reference TRBV28 and TRBJ2-1, the full variable domain reads DVKVTQSSRYLVKRTGEKVFLECVQDMDHENMFWYRQDPGLGLRLIYFSYDVKMKEKGDIPEGYSVSREKKERFSLILESASTNQTSMYLCASSADRGGLGYNEQFFGPGTRLTVL.

This chain connects TRBV7-9 to TRBJ1-3, with no clear D. The CDR3 is 15 residues long. Germline V gene sequence: CDR1 SEHNR, CDR2 FQNEAQ (reference sequence). V lost 1 base and J 0 bases, leaving 7 bases between the germline ends. CDR3 coding DNA: TGTGCCAGCAGCTTAGAGGGTACCTCTGGAAACACCATATATTTT. Residues: CASSLEGTSGNTIYF.

The chain combines TRBV10-3 with TRBJ2-7, with TRBD2 as a possible D gene (7 bases). There are 14 residues in the CDR3. Germline V gene sequence: CDR1 ENHRY, CDR2 SYGVKD. V was trimmed by 4 bases and J by 2 bases, leaving 12 bases between them. The CDR3 loop reads CAISAGGDPYEQYF. CDR3 nucleotide sequence: TGTGCCATCAGTGCGGGGGGCGACCCCTACGAGCAGTACTTC.

V and J are TRBV11-2 and TRBJ1-2; TRBD1 is a possible D gene (5 bases). Germline values: CDR1 SGHAT, CDR2 FQNNGV. The CDR3 sequence is 14 residues long. The V gene lost 5 bases and the J gene lost 4 bases, with 14 bases spanning the gap. CDR3 in amino acids: CASSPPSGTYGYTF. CDR3 bases: TGTGCCAGCAGCCCACCGTCAGGGACCTATGGCTACACCTTC.

The rearrangement uses TRBV3-1 (or the pseudogene TRBV3-2) and TRBJ2-2; the D is unclear. The germline CDR1 and CDR2 sequences are LGHDT and YNNKEL (reference sequence). The ends were cut back, 3 bases at V and 6 bases at J, with 11 bases in the middle. The CDR3 is 14 amino acids. The CDR3 coding sequence is TGTGCCAGCAGCCATCACACTGACGCCGGGGAGCTGTTTTTT. It translates to CASSHHTDAGELFF.

The rearrangement links TRBV6-5 to TRBJ2-3, with D possibly TRBD2 on 6 matching bases. This CDR3 has 14 amino acids. Trimming cost V 7 bases and J 1 base, with 12 bases left between them. Germline V gene sequence: CDR1 MNHEY, CDR2 SVGAGI. The CDR3 sequence: CASKATGGTDTQYF. CDR3 in DNA: TGTGCCAGCAAAGCCACGGGGGGCACAGATACGCAGTATTTT.

V is TRBV27 and J is TRBJ2-3, with 13 bases lining up with TRBD2. The CDR3 contains 16 residues. After removal of 4 bases from V and 7 bases from J, the junction contained 8 bases not matched to a gene. Germline values: CDR1 MNHEY, CDR2 SMNVEV (reference sequence). Here the CDR3 DNA reads TGTGCCAGCAGTTCCTGGACTAGCGGGAGAATAAATACGCAGTATTTT. Its translation: CASSSWTSGRINTQYF.

V and J are TRBV29-1 and TRBJ1-3, with D unresolved. CDR3 size: 17 residues. V was trimmed by 0 bases and J by 0 bases, leaving 15 bases between them. Germline V lookup: CDR1 SQVTM, CDR2 ANQGSEA. CDR3 bases: TGCAGCGTTGAAGAATTTTCCGGCCTTCGCTCTGGAAACACCATATATTTT. It yields the protein CSVEEFSGLRSGNTIYF.

Only one count was recorded for this clone. An end of the junction differs from the germline gene, which may be a read error. The chain joins TRBV2 to TRBJ2-5; a possible D gene is TRBD2 (6 bases). The CDR3 is 15 residues long. Per germline, CDR1 SNHLY and CDR2 FYNNEI. CDR3 bases: TGTGCCAGCAGGGAAGGGGCGGGGTTAAAAGAGACCCAGTACTTC. Its protein product is CASREGAGLKETQYF. Complete variable domain (other parts from reference TRBV2 and TRBJ2-5): EPEVTQTPSHQVTQMGQEVILRCVPISNHLYFYWYRQILGQKVEFLVSFYNNEISEKSEIFDDQFSVERPDGSNFTLKIRSTKLEDSAMYFCASREGAGLKETQYFGPGTRLLVL.

The chain has TRBV4-2 and TRBJ1-1; the D is unclear. Per the germline V gene, CDR1 is LGHNA and CDR2 is YNFKEQ. V lost 7 bases to trimming and J lost 10 bases, with 13 bases between them. This CDR3 has 11 amino acids. CDR3 residues: CASKGPYGAFF. CDR3 coding DNA: TGTGCCAGCAAAGGGCCATATGGAGCTTTCTTT.